This TCR beta chain appears in the sequencing data of a study of persistence of HIV-infected CD4 T cells. The immunoSEQ assay was version 4, run in survey mode. The repertoire was sequenced with immunoSEQ multiplex PCR; TCRdb's copy has only in-frame clones and lacks some. The sample lists tens of thousands of clones; roughly 80% were seen once. V was trimmed by 4 bases and J by 4 bases, leaving 19 bases between them. From germline, CDR1 is KGHSH and CDR2 LQKENI. CDR3 length equals 16 residues. As concerns this clone: Its antigen is not known.

The stimulus was lysate of CMV-infected fibroblasts, 8.5 to 10 ug/mL. Memory cells lacking CD40L and CD69 with high CD45RO were sorted. The receptor was derived from an adult woman with HIV who was CMV-seropositive. Sequencing used CD4+ T cells sorted from PBMCs after roughly 17-hour stimulation, obtained from a patient who received antiretroviral therapy. The chain links TRBV18 to TRBJ1-1, with D possibly TRBD1 on 5 matching bases. The CDR3 coding sequence is TGTGCCAGCTCACGTGAGACTCCGGCAAGGGGCACTGAAGCTTTCTTT. Translating gives CASSRETPARGTEAFF.